The T cell receptor beta chain under discussion was sequenced for a study of T cell changes during pregnancy in multiple sclerosis. CDR1 is LNHDA and CDR2 is SQIVND in the germline V gene (reference sequence). CDR3 length: 16 amino acids. J was trimmed by 10 bases and V by 9 bases; bases with no gene match: 21. This clone appeared once. Using immunoSEQ multiplex PCR, the repertoire was profiled, and TCRdb retains in-frame clones only, with some absent. The sample includes 40,000 to 60,000 clones, 85% to 95% of them seen just once. The J gene is TRBJ2-1, the V gene TRBV19; 7 nucleotides align to TRBD2. The TCR was taken from a female donor with multiple sclerosis, enrolled in a pregnancy study. Sequencing was performed on CD4+ T cells from peripheral blood mononuclear cells, taken in the first trimester of pregnancy. The CDR3 DNA reads as TGTGCCAGCAACCCGGGGACTACCCGACGATTGGGGGAGCAGTTCTTC. Its protein product is CASNPGTTRRLGEQFF.